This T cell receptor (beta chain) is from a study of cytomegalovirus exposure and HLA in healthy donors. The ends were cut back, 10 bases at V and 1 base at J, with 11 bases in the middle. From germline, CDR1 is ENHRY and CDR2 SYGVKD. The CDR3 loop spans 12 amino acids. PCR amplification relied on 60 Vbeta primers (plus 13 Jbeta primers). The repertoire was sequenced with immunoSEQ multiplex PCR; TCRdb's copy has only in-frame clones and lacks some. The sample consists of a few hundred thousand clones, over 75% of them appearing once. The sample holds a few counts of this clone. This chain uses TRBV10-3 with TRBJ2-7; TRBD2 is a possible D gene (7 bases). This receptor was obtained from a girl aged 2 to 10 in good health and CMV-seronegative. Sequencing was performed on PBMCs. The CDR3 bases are TGTGCCACCGCGGGGGCTTCCTACGAGCAGTACTTC. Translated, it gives CATAGASYEQYF.